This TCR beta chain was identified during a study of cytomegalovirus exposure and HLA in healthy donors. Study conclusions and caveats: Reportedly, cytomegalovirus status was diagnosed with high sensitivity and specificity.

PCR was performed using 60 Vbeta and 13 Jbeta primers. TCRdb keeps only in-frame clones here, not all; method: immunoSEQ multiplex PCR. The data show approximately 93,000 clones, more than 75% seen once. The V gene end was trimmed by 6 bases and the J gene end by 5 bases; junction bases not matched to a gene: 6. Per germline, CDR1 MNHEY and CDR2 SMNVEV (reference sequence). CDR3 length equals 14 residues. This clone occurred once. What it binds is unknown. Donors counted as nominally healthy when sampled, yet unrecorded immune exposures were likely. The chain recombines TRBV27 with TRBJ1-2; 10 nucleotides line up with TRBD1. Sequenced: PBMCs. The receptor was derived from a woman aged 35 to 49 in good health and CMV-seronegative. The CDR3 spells CASRGTGEGYGYTF. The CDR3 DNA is TGTGCCAGCAGAGGGACAGGGGAGGGGTATGGCTACACCTTC.